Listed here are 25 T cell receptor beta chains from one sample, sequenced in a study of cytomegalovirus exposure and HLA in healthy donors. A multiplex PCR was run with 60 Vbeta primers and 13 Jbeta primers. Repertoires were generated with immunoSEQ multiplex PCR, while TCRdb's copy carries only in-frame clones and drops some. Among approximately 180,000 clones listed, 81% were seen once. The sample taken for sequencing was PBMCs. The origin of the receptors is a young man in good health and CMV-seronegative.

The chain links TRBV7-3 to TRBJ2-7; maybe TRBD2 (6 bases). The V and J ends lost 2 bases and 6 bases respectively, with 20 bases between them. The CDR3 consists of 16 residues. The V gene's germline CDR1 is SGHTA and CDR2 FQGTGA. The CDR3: CASSLSPLEGWCEQYF. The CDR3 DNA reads TGTGCCAGCAGCTTATCCCCTTTGGAGGGTTGGTGCGAGCAGTACTTC.

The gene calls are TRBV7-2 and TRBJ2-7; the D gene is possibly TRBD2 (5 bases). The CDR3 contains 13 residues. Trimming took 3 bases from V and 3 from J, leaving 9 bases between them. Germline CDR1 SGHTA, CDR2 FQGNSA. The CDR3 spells CASSLRVRYEQYF. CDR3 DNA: TGTGCCAGCAGCTTGCGGGTTCGCTACGAGCAGTACTTC.

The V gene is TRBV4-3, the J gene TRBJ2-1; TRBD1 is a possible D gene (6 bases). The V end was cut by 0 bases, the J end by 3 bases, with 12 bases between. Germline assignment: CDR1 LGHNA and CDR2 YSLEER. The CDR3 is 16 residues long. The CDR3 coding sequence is TGCGCCAGCAGCCAAGATTCGGACAGCCACTACAATGAGCAGTTCTTC. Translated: CASSQDSDSHYNEQFF.

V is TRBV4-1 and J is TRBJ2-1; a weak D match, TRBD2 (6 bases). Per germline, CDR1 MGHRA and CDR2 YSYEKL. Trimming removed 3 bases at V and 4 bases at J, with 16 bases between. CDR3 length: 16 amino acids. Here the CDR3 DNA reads TGCGCCAGCAGCCACGGGACTTTAAGTCGATACAATGAGCAGTTCTTC. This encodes CASSHGTLSRYNEQFF.

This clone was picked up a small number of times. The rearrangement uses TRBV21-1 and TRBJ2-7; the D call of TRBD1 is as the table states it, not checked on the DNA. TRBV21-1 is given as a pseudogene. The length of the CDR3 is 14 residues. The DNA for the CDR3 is TGTGCCAGCGACGGCCGACAGGGGGCCGGAGAGCAGTACTTC. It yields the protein CASDGRQGAGEQYF.

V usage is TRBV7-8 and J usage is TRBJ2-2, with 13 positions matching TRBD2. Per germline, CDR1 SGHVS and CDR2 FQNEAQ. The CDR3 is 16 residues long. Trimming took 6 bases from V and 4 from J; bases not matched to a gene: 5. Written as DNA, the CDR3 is TGTGCCAGCAGGCGGACTAGCGGGAGCGGCACCGGGGAGCTGTTTTTT. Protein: CASRRTSGSGTGELFF.

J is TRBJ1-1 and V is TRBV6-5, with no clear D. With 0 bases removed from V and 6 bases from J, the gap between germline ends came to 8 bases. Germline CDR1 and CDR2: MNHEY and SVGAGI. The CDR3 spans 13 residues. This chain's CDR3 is CASSYSWRSEAFF. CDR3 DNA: TGTGCCAGCAGTTACTCCTGGCGGTCTGAAGCTTTCTTT.

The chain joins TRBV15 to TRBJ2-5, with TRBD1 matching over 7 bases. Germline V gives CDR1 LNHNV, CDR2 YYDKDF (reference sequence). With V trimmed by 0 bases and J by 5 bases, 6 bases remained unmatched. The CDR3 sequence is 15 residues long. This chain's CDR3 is CATSRERGGGETQYF. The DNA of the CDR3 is TGTGCCACCAGCAGAGAGAGAGGGGGCGGGGAGACCCAGTACTTC. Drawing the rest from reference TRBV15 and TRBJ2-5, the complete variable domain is DAMVIQNPRYQVTQFGKPVTLSCSQTLNHNVMYWYQQKSSQAPKLLFHYYDKDFNNEADTPDNFQSRRPNTSFCFLDIRSPGLGDTAMYLCATSRERGGGETQYFGPGTRLLVL.

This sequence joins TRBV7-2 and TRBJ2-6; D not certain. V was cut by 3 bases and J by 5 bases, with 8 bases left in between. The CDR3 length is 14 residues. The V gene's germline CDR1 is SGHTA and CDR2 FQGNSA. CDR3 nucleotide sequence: TGTGCCAGCAGCTTCCAGTTCTGGGCCAACGTCCTGACTTTC. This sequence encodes CASSFQFWANVLTF.

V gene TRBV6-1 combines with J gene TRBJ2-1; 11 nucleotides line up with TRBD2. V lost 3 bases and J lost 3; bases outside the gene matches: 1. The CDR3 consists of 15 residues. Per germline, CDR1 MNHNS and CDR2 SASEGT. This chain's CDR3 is CASSETSGDYNEQFF. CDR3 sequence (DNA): TGTGCCAGCAGTGAGACTAGCGGGGACTACAATGAGCAGTTCTTC.

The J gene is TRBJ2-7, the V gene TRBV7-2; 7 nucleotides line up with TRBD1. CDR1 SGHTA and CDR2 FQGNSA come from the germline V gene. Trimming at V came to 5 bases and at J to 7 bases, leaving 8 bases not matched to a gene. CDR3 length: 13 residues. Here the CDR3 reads CASSQNRGDEQYF. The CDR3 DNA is TGTGCCAGCAGCCAGAACAGGGGTGATGAGCAGTACTTC.

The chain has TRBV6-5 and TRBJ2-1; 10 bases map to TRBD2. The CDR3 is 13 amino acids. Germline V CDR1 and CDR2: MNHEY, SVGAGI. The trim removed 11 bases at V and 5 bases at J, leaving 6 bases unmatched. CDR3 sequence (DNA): TGTGCCTCTCGGACTAGCGGTAACAATGAGCAGTTCTTC. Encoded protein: CASRTSGNNEQFF.

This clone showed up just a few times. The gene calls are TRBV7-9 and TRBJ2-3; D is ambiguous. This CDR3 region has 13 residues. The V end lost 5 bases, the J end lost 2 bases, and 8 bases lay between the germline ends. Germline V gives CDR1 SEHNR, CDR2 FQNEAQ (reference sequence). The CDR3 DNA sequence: TGTGCCAGCAGCAAACTTCTCACAGATACGCAGTATTTT. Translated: CASSKLLTDTQYF.

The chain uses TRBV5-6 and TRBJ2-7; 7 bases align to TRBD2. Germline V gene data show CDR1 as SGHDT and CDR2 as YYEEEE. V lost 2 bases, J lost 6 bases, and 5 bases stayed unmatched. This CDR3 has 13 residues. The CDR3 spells CASSFQTSREQYF. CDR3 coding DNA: TGTGCCAGCAGCTTCCAGACTAGCCGCGAGCAGTACTTC.

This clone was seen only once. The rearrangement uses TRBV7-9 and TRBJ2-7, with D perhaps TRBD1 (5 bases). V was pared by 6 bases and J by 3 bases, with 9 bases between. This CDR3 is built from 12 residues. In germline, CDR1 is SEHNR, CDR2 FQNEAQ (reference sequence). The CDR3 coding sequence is TGTGCCAGCAGGGACATAGACTACGAGCAGTACTTC. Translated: CASRDIDYEQYF.

The CDR3: CASSQVLGDRGAGANVLTF. The DNA of the CDR3 is TGCGCCAGCAGCCAAGTACTTGGGGACAGGGGAGCTGGGGCCAACGTCCTGACTTTC. The chain carries TRBV4-1 and TRBJ2-6; 10 bases are shared with TRBD1. The junction had 8 bases not matched to a gene; V was cut back by 1 base and J by 2 bases. The germline V gene has CDR1 MGHRA and CDR2 YSYEKL. There are 19 residues in the CDR3.

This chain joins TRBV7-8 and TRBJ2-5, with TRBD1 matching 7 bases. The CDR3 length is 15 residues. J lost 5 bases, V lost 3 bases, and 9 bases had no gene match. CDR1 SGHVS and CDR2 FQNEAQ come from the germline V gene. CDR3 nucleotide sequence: TGTGCCAGCAGCTTCGGGACAGCGACGGCGGAGACCCAGTACTTC. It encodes CASSFGTATAETQYF.

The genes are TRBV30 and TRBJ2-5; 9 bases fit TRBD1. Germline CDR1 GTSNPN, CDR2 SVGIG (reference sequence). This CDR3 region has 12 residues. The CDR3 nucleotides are TGTGCGTGGGGACAGGGAGGAGAGACCCAGTACTTC. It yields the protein CAWGQGGETQYF.

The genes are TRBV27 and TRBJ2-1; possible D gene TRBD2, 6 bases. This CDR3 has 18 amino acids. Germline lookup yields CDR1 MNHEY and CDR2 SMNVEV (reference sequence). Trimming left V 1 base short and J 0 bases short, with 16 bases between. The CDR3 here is CASSLFASVKSSYNEQFF. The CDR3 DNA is TGTGCCAGCAGTTTATTTGCTAGCGTCAAGAGCTCCTACAATGAGCAGTTCTTC.

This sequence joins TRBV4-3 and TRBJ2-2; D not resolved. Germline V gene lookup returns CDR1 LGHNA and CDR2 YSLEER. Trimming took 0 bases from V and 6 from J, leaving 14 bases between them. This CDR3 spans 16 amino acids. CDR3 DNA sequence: TGCGCCAGCAGCCAAGATGAGGCGATCGTCCCCGGGGAGCTGTTTTTT. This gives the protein CASSQDEAIVPGELFF.

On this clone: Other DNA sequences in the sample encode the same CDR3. The CDR3 region is CASSLGGSGTGELFF. CDR3 nucleotide sequence: TGTGCCAGCAGCTTGGGAGGATCTGGCACCGGGGAGCTGTTTTTT. The chain links TRBV5-4 to TRBJ2-2; no reliable D call. The CDR3 extends over 15 amino acids. V dropped 0 bases and J dropped 4 bases, with 10 bases sitting between them. Germline CDR1 SGHNT, CDR2 YYREEE (reference sequence).

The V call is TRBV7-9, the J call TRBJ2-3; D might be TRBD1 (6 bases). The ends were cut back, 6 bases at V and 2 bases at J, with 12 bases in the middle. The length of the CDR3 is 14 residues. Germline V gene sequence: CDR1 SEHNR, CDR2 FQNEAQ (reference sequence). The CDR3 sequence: CASRWTENTDTQYF. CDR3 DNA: TGTGCCAGCAGATGGACAGAAAACACAGATACGCAGTATTTT.

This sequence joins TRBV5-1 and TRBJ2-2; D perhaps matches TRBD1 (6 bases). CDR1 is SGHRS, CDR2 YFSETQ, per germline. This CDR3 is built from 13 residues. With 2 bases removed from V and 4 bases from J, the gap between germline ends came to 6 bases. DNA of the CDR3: TGCGCCAGCAGCTTAGGGGGCACCGGGGAGCTGTTTTTT. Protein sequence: CASSLGGTGELFF. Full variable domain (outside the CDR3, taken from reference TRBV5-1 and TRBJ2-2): KAGVTQTPRYLIKTRGQQVTLSCSPISGHRSVSWYQQTPGQGLQFLFEYFSETQRNKGNFPGRFSGRQFSNSRSEMNVSTLELGDSALYLCASSLGGTGELFFGEGSRLTVL.

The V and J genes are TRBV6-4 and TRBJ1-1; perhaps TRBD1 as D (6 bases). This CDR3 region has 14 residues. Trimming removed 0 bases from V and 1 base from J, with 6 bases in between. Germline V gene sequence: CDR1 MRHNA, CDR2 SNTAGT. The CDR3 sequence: CASSDSDRNTEAFF. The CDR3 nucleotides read TGTGCCAGCAGTGACTCGGACAGGAACACTGAAGCTTTCTTT.

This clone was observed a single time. CDR3 region: CASSPRRGQGDGYTF. CDR3 in DNA: TGTGCCAGCAGCCCTCGTCGAGGACAGGGCGATGGCTACACCTTC. The chain links TRBV7-2 to TRBJ1-2; the match to TRBD1 covers 8 bases. This CDR3 contains 15 residues. J lost 6 bases, V lost 5 bases, and 11 bases had no gene match. Germline CDR1 SGHTA, CDR2 FQGNSA.